Listed here are 10 T cell receptor beta chains from one sample, sequenced in a study of blood T cell repertoires in COVID-19. Libraries were prepared by immunoSEQ multiplex PCR; TCRdb keeps only in-frame clonotypes and omits some of them. The profile covers 300,000 or so clones, with about nine tenths appearing a single time and 1% taken by the ten largest. Source material: peripheral blood. All receptors derive from a man in his fifties or sixties with active or convalescent COVID-19.

This chain connects TRBV27 to TRBJ1-1; no clear D gene. V lost 0 bases and J lost 5, with 10 bases in between. CDR1 and CDR2 (germline): MNHEY, SMNVEV (reference sequence). CDR3 size: 14 residues. The CDR3 reads CASSLSYRRTEAFF. The CDR3 nucleotides read TGTGCCAGCAGTTTATCGTACAGAAGGACTGAAGCTTTCTTT.

The V gene is TRBV9, the J gene TRBJ1-2; 7 bases are shared with TRBD1. Trimming at V came to 3 bases and at J to 4 bases, leaving 6 bases not matched to a gene. This CDR3 is 14 amino acids long. Germline CDR1 and CDR2: SGDLS and YYNGEE. This chain's CDR3 is CASSASTGSYGYTF. The CDR3, as DNA: TGTGCCAGCAGCGCTTCGACAGGGAGCTATGGCTACACCTTC.

This chain connects TRBV11-2 to TRBJ1-1, with D hard to call. CDR1 SGHAT and CDR2 FQNNGV come from the germline V gene. The CDR3 totals 16 residues. V was clipped by 2 bases and J by 3 bases, with 16 bases between them. This chain's CDR3 is CASSLLGRRRDTEAFF. CDR3 sequence (DNA): TGTGCCAGCAGCTTACTGGGCCGGAGGAGGGACACTGAAGCTTTCTTT.

The CDR3 here is CASSPNSPYQETQYF. As DNA, the CDR3 is TGTGCCAGCTCACCGAACTCTCCGTACCAAGAGACCCAGTACTTC. V gene TRBV18 combines with J gene TRBJ2-5; no definite D call. The CDR3 spans 15 residues. Trimming left V 3 bases short and J 0 bases short, with 11 bases between. Germline CDR1 reads KGHSH; CDR2 reads LQKENI.

This clone was counted only a few times. The V call is TRBV18, the J call TRBJ1-2; 9 nucleotides line up with TRBD1. Trimming took 0 bases from V and 2 from J; bases not matched to a gene: 4. CDR3 length: 16 amino acids. Per the germline V gene, CDR1 is KGHSH and CDR2 is LQKENI. CDR3 DNA: TGTGCCAGCTCACCACCGATGACAGGGGGAAACTATGGCTACACCTTC. Translated: CASSPPMTGGNYGYTF. Based on the CDR3 plus reference TRBV18 and TRBJ1-2, the full variable domain is NAGVMQNPRHLVRRRGQEARLRCSPMKGHSHVYWYRQLPEEGLKFMVYLQKENIIDESGMPKERFSAEFPKEGPSILRIQQVVRGDSAAYFCASSPPMTGGNYGYTFGSGTRLTVV.

The J gene is TRBJ1-5, the V gene TRBV19; D uncertain. The ends were cut back, 7 bases at V and 0 bases at J, with 10 bases in the middle. The CDR3 runs to 14 residues. The germline CDR1 and CDR2 sequences are LNHDA and SQIVND (reference sequence). The CDR3 here is CASTFLASNQPQHF. The CDR3 DNA sequence: TGTGCCAGTACTTTTTTAGCTAGCAATCAGCCCCAGCATTTT.

V and J are TRBV2 and TRBJ1-1, with D hard to call. The V and J ends lost 4 bases and 8 bases respectively, with 14 bases between them. The CDR3 spans 13 residues. Germline values: CDR1 SNHLY, CDR2 FYNNEI. The CDR3 reads CASSVGRAGEAFF. For the CDR3, the DNA is TGTGCCAGCAGTGTAGGGCGGGCGGGAGAAGCTTTCTTT.

The chain is built from TRBV6-5 and TRBJ2-7; tentatively, D is TRBD1 (6 bases). This CDR3 comprises 13 residues. CDR1 MNHEY and CDR2 SVGAGI come from the germline V gene. Trimming took off 6 bases at V and 3 bases at J, with 12 bases between the two ends. Here the CDR3 reads CASRTGTNYEQYF. The CDR3, as DNA: TGTGCCAGCAGAACCGGGACAAACTACGAGCAGTACTTC.

The V gene is TRBV7-9, the J gene TRBJ1-2; 7 bases fit TRBD1. The germline CDR1 and CDR2 sequences are SEHNR and FQNEAQ (reference sequence). Losses at the gene ends were 5 bases for V and 8 bases for J; bases not matched to a gene: 8. The CDR3 runs 13 residues. The CDR3 loop is CASSRDSLEGYTF. The CDR3 DNA reads as TGTGCCAGCAGCCGGGACAGCCTAGAAGGCTACACCTTC.

The V call is TRBV5-4, the J call TRBJ2-1; TRBD1 matches at 8 bases. Germline V gene data show CDR1 as SGHNT and CDR2 as YYREEE (reference sequence). J lost 8 bases, V lost 1 base, and 2 bases had no gene match. CDR3 length: 13 amino acids. The CDR3 DNA sequence: TGTGCCAGCAGCTTGCAGGGGGCGGATGAGCAGTTCTTC. It codes for CASSLQGADEQFF.